This TCR beta chain was captured in a study of vaccination and CD4 T cells after COVID-19. Study background: With nine mild cases and one severe, convalescent patients were SARS-CoV-2 positive by nasal swab PCR.

Trimming took 0 bases from V and 6 from J, leaving 6 bases between them. CDR1 is SGHRS and CDR2 is YFSETQ in the germline V gene. This CDR3 is built from 13 residues. Comment on this clonotype: As yet, its antigen is unknown.

Stated treatment: roughly 11-day PBMC culture with coronavirus spike peptide pools or control peptides (ViraFEST assay). Study findings and constraints: Post-vaccination reactive clonotypes (median around 40) did not differ significantly from post-infection (about 20).

An Oncomine TCR Beta short-read assay was used to sequence the DNA from cultured CD4+ T cells. One entry per CDR3 protein, called by TCRdb with MiXCR from the PCR reads. This sample has some 9,300 distinct CDR3 sequences; roughly 59% occur once, and the top ten carry around 16%. What was sequenced was CD4+ T cells from blood, cultured in vitro. The clonotype comes from a human donor who had recovered from COVID-19. This sequence joins TRBV5-1 and TRBJ2-2; D not certain. In DNA, the CDR3 is TGCGCCAGCAGCTTGGGATTCTCCGGGGAGCTGTTTTTT. Amino acids: CASSLGFSGELFF.